The T cell receptor beta chain described here comes from a study of persistence of HIV-infected CD4 T cells. For the study at large: A couple of participants gave one leukapheresis sample; others gave up to roughly 200 mL blood repeatedly.

The V gene's germline CDR1 is LGHDT and CDR2 YNNKEL (reference sequence). Deletions cut 4 bases from V and 3 bases from J, with 12 bases between. The CDR3 is 14 residues long. Stimulation used approximately 10 ug/mL lysate from CMV-infected fibroblasts. Memory cells lacking CD40L and CD69 with high CD45RO were sorted. Adults with HIV-1 started suppressive ART while chronically infected. Donors had CD4+ T cell counts above 400 cells/uL and were CMV-seropositive. Sequencing used immunoSEQ version 4 in survey mode. Some clones are missing from TCRdb's copy, which holds only in-frame ones; the method was immunoSEQ multiplex PCR. Of around 35,000 clones listed, around 80% are singletons. A note on this clone: As yet, its antigen is unknown.

Sample: CD4+ T cells sorted from PBMCs after approximately 20-hour stimulation, taken from a patient who received antiretroviral therapy. The source is an adult man with HIV who was CMV-seropositive. The chain combines TRBV3-1 (or the pseudogene TRBV3-2) with TRBJ1-2, with a tentative D call TRBD1 (5 bases). In nucleotides, the CDR3 is TGTGCCAGCAGCCTCCGGGGGACGTACTATGGCTACACCTTC. Its translation is CASSLRGTYYGYTF.